A selection of T cell receptor beta chains follows, all from one sample in a study of T-cell memory formation after mild COVID-19. TCRdb recomputed calls from the 5' RACE reads with MiXCR, one row per CDR3 protein. Of about 100,000 distinct CDR3 sequences listed, approximately 14% are singletons. The sequencing sample was made of PBMCs or a T cell subset sorted from them (not recorded which). These receptors were obtained from a man in his late teens or twenties who had mild COVID-19 (a few samples of this study predate the infection). Cell type and time point are not known. The CDR3 runs from the conserved cysteine through the conserved F or W. The order of the fields is D gene, J gene, clone size, V gene, CDR3 protein, CDR3 DNA. A D gene is named only where the DNA matches it firmly. The size entry is marked missing in some rows and otherwise reads once, few, many or a size class.

d_gene: NA; j_gene: TRBJ1-2; abundance: NA; v_gene: TRBV12-3/TRBV12-4; CDR3aa: CASIEGEGGYTF; CDR3nt: TGTGCCAGCATCGAGGGGGAAGGGGGCTACACCTTC
d_gene: TRBD1; j_gene: TRBJ2-7; abundance: NA; v_gene: TRBV4-3; CDR3aa: CASSPGTGCEQYF; CDR3nt: TGCGCCAGCAGCCCTGGGACAGGCTGCGAGCAGTACTTC
d_gene: NA; j_gene: TRBJ2-1; abundance: NA; v_gene: TRBV12-3/TRBV12-4; CDR3aa: CASSPPGYLSSYNEQFF; CDR3nt: TGTGCCAGCAGTCCGCCCGGGTACCTGAGCTCCTACAATGAGCAGTTCTTC
d_gene: NA; j_gene: TRBJ2-7; abundance: NA; v_gene: TRBV5-4; CDR3aa: CASSLVAGVSYEQYF; CDR3nt: TGTGCCAGCAGCTTGGTGGCAGGGGTCTCCTACGAGCAGTACTTC
d_gene: NA; j_gene: TRBJ2-7; abundance: NA; v_gene: TRBV4-2; CDR3aa: CASSQGVQGTYEQYF; CDR3nt: TGTGCCAGCAGCCAAGGTGTACAGGGAACCTACGAGCAGTACTTC
d_gene: TRBD1; j_gene: TRBJ2-3; abundance: many; v_gene: TRBV20-1; CDR3aa: CSASAPGQGGDTQYF; CDR3nt: TGCAGTGCCAGCGCTCCGGGACAGGGGGGAGATACGCAGTATTTT
d_gene: NA; j_gene: TRBJ2-1; abundance: few; v_gene: TRBV7-9; CDR3aa: CASSPVGPSSYNEQFF; CDR3nt: TGTGCCAGCAGCCCCGTCGGACCCAGCTCCTACAATGAGCAGTTCTTC
d_gene: TRBD2; j_gene: TRBJ2-7; abundance: NA; v_gene: TRBV5-1; CDR3aa: CASSPGLVNEQYF; CDR3nt: TGCGCCAGCAGCCCCGGACTAGTGAACGAGCAGTACTTC
d_gene: NA; j_gene: TRBJ2-7; abundance: once; v_gene: TRBV29-1; CDR3aa: CSVGSTYEQYF; CDR3nt: TGCAGCGTGGGGAGCACCTACGAGCAGTACTTC
d_gene: NA; j_gene: TRBJ1-4; abundance: NA; v_gene: TRBV27; CDR3aa: CASRRGVANEKLFF; CDR3nt: TGTGCCAGCAGGAGGGGCGTTGCTAATGAAAAACTGTTTTTT
d_gene: TRBD1; j_gene: TRBJ2-1; abundance: few; v_gene: TRBV15; CDR3aa: CATSRGQGYNEQFF; CDR3nt: TGTGCCACCAGCAGAGGACAGGGGTACAATGAGCAGTTCTTC
d_gene: NA; j_gene: TRBJ2-5; abundance: NA; v_gene: TRBV7-8; CDR3aa: CASSDPGGAGKTQYF; CDR3nt: TGTGCCAGCAGCGACCCCGGAGGGGCTGGGAAGACCCAGTACTTC
d_gene: NA; j_gene: TRBJ2-1; abundance: few; v_gene: TRBV6-2/TRBV6-3; CDR3aa: CASSYTISYNEQFF; CDR3nt: TGTGCCAGCAGTTATACTATCTCCTACAATGAGCAGTTCTTC
d_gene: TRBD1; j_gene: TRBJ2-2; abundance: few; v_gene: TRBV28; CDR3aa: CASSLPLGNRGRDTGELFF; CDR3nt: TGTGCCAGCAGTTTGCCCCTGGGGAACAGGGGGCGAGATACCGGGGAGCTGTTTTTT
d_gene: NA; j_gene: TRBJ2-5; abundance: NA; v_gene: TRBV6-5; CDR3aa: CASSYKDTETQYF; CDR3nt: TGTGCCAGCAGTTACAAGGACACGGAGACCCAGTACTTC
d_gene: NA; j_gene: TRBJ2-2; abundance: NA; v_gene: TRBV6-5; CDR3aa: CASSRTLNTGELFF; CDR3nt: TGTGCCAGCAGTCGGACCTTAAATACCGGGGAGCTGTTTTTT
d_gene: TRBD1; j_gene: TRBJ2-5; abundance: few; v_gene: TRBV3-1; CDR3aa: CASSQIQGETQYF; CDR3nt: TGTGCCAGCAGCCAAATACAGGGGGAGACCCAGTACTTC
d_gene: NA; j_gene: TRBJ2-1; abundance: few; v_gene: TRBV4-2; CDR3aa: CASRPPGGLLNEQFF; CDR3nt: TGTGCCAGCAGGCCCCCGGGGGGCCTTCTAAATGAGCAGTTCTTC
d_gene: NA; j_gene: TRBJ1-1; abundance: many; v_gene: TRBV12-3/TRBV12-4; CDR3aa: CASSFGGTEAFF; CDR3nt: TGTGCCAGCAGTTTCGGCGGCACTGAAGCTTTCTTT
d_gene: NA; j_gene: TRBJ2-1; abundance: NA; v_gene: TRBV25-1; CDR3aa: CASSPVRGPQEQFF; CDR3nt: TGTGCCAGCAGCCCTGTGCGGGGACCTCAGGAGCAGTTCTTC
d_gene: NA; j_gene: TRBJ2-7; abundance: NA; v_gene: TRBV29-1; CDR3aa: CSAYALGGDEQYF; CDR3nt: TGCAGCGCGTATGCGTTAGGGGGTGACGAGCAGTACTTC
d_gene: NA; j_gene: TRBJ1-4; abundance: NA; v_gene: TRBV4-2; CDR3aa: CASSPTWGSNEKLFF; CDR3nt: TGTGCCAGCAGCCCTACCTGGGGGAGTAATGAAAAACTGTTTTTT
d_gene: NA; j_gene: TRBJ2-5; abundance: few; v_gene: TRBV7-9; CDR3aa: CASSQIDSPNGETQYF; CDR3nt: TGTGCCAGCAGCCAGATCGACAGTCCAAACGGGGAGACCCAGTACTTC
d_gene: NA; j_gene: TRBJ2-1; abundance: few; v_gene: TRBV4-1; CDR3aa: CASSLDSGVPYNEQFF; CDR3nt: TGCGCCAGCAGCCTGGACTCGGGGGTCCCCTACAATGAGCAGTTCTTC
d_gene: TRBD1; j_gene: TRBJ2-3; abundance: NA; v_gene: TRBV5-5; CDR3aa: CATTGDPGGTQYF; CDR3nt: TGTGCCACCACAGGGGATCCTGGGGGTACGCAGTATTTT
d_gene: NA; j_gene: TRBJ2-1; abundance: NA; v_gene: TRBV3-1; CDR3aa: CASSQDRLALSYNEQFF; CDR3nt: TGTGCCAGCAGCCAAGATCGGCTAGCGTTATCCTACAATGAGCAGTTCTTC
d_gene: NA; j_gene: TRBJ1-1; abundance: NA; v_gene: TRBV20-1; CDR3aa: CSAREFPGINEAFF; CDR3nt: TGCAGTGCTAGAGAGTTCCCAGGGATTAATGAAGCTTTCTTT
d_gene: NA; j_gene: TRBJ2-1; abundance: NA; v_gene: TRBV10-3; CDR3aa: CAISEPGYNEQFF; CDR3nt: TGTGCCATCAGTGAGCCTGGCTACAATGAGCAGTTCTTC
d_gene: NA; j_gene: TRBJ2-7; abundance: NA; v_gene: TRBV5-1; CDR3aa: CASRLAVLGEQYF; CDR3nt: TGCGCCAGTCGGCTTGCGGTTCTGGGCGAGCAGTACTTC
d_gene: TRBD2; j_gene: TRBJ2-5; abundance: NA; v_gene: TRBV12-3/TRBV12-4; CDR3aa: CASLLGGRGETQYF; CDR3nt: TGTGCCAGCCTCCTGGGAGGGCGCGGGGAGACCCAGTACTTC
d_gene: TRBD1; j_gene: TRBJ1-2; abundance: NA; v_gene: TRBV6-5; CDR3aa: CASSLDRGHGYGYTF; CDR3nt: TGTGCCAGCAGTCTCGACAGGGGGCACGGCTATGGCTACACCTTC
d_gene: NA; j_gene: TRBJ2-7; abundance: NA; v_gene: TRBV4-1; CDR3aa: CASSQGTHVSYEQYF; CDR3nt: TGCGCCAGCAGCCAGGGGACACACGTCTCCTACGAGCAGTACTTC
d_gene: NA; j_gene: TRBJ2-7; abundance: few; v_gene: TRBV6-5; CDR3aa: CASRGALRSYEQYF; CDR3nt: TGTGCCAGCAGAGGGGCCCTGAGGTCCTACGAGCAGTACTTC
d_gene: NA; j_gene: TRBJ1-1; abundance: few; v_gene: TRBV11-3; CDR3aa: CASSLRGQNTEAFF; CDR3nt: TGTGCCAGCAGCTTGAGAGGACAGAACACTGAAGCTTTCTTT
d_gene: TRBD2; j_gene: TRBJ2-5; abundance: few; v_gene: TRBV29-1; CDR3aa: CSVALGLAGALETQYF; CDR3nt: TGCAGCGTCGCTCTAGGACTAGCGGGGGCCCTAGAGACCCAGTACTTC
d_gene: TRBD2; j_gene: TRBJ2-7; abundance: few; v_gene: TRBV4-1; CDR3aa: CASSQVGGGSYEQYF; CDR3nt: TGCGCCAGCAGCCAAGTGGGCGGGGGTTCCTACGAGCAGTACTTC
d_gene: TRBD1; j_gene: TRBJ2-3; abundance: few; v_gene: TRBV5-6; CDR3aa: CASSLTRGLTDTQYF; CDR3nt: TGTGCCAGCAGCTTGACCAGGGGGTTAACAGATACGCAGTATTTT
d_gene: TRBD2; j_gene: TRBJ2-5; abundance: many; v_gene: TRBV7-9; CDR3aa: CASSLALAGRETQYF; CDR3nt: TGTGCCAGCAGCTTAGCCCTAGCGGGGCGGGAGACCCAGTACTTC
d_gene: NA; j_gene: TRBJ2-7; abundance: few; v_gene: TRBV12-3/TRBV12-4; CDR3aa: CASSPGASYEQYF; CDR3nt: TGTGCCAGCAGTCCGGGGGCCTCCTACGAGCAGTACTTC
d_gene: TRBD1; j_gene: TRBJ2-3; abundance: many; v_gene: TRBV5-1; CDR3aa: CASSSRDSPDTQYF; CDR3nt: TGCGCCAGCAGCTCCCGGGACAGCCCAGATACGCAGTATTTT
d_gene: NA; j_gene: TRBJ1-1; abundance: few; v_gene: TRBV5-1; CDR3aa: CASKAEWGMNTEAFF; CDR3nt: TGCGCCAGCAAGGCGGAGTGGGGCATGAACACTGAAGCTTTCTTT
d_gene: NA; j_gene: TRBJ2-5; abundance: few; v_gene: TRBV5-6; CDR3aa: CASTLGRQETQYF; CDR3nt: TGTGCCAGCACGCTGGGCAGGCAAGAGACCCAGTACTTC
d_gene: TRBD2; j_gene: TRBJ2-1; abundance: NA; v_gene: TRBV2; CDR3aa: CASSEQSGGGGEQFF; CDR3nt: TGTGCCAGCAGTGAACAAAGCGGGGGAGGGGGTGAGCAGTTCTTC
d_gene: NA; j_gene: TRBJ2-2; abundance: few; v_gene: TRBV11-2; CDR3aa: CASSLGPNTGELFF; CDR3nt: TGTGCCAGCAGCTTAGGACCGAACACCGGGGAGCTGTTTTTT
d_gene: TRBD1; j_gene: TRBJ1-1; abundance: NA; v_gene: TRBV5-1; CDR3aa: CASSEGGRTEAFF; CDR3nt: TGCGCCAGCAGCGAAGGGGGCAGGACTGAAGCTTTCTTT
d_gene: TRBD2; j_gene: TRBJ2-7; abundance: many; v_gene: TRBV4-1; CDR3aa: CASSQGAGAYEQYF; CDR3nt: TGCGCCAGCAGCCAAGGAGCGGGGGCCTACGAGCAGTACTTC
d_gene: NA; j_gene: TRBJ1-1; abundance: NA; v_gene: TRBV20-1; CDR3aa: CSANYRGHLMNTEAFF; CDR3nt: TGCAGTGCTAACTACCGGGGCCACCTCATGAACACTGAAGCTTTCTTT
d_gene: NA; j_gene: TRBJ2-7; abundance: NA; v_gene: TRBV7-9; CDR3aa: CASSPWADYEQYF; CDR3nt: TGTGCCAGCAGCCCGTGGGCCGACTACGAGCAGTACTTC
d_gene: NA; j_gene: TRBJ2-7; abundance: NA; v_gene: TRBV6-1; CDR3aa: CASSEARGEQYF; CDR3nt: TGTGCCAGCAGTGAAGCAAGGGGCGAGCAGTACTTC
d_gene: NA; j_gene: TRBJ2-3; abundance: NA; v_gene: TRBV20-1; CDR3aa: CSARDFIRDTQYF; CDR3nt: TGCAGTGCTAGGGACTTCATAAGGGATACGCAGTATTTT
d_gene: NA; j_gene: TRBJ1-2; abundance: NA; v_gene: TRBV29-1; CDR3aa: CSVVVDYGYTF; CDR3nt: TGCAGCGTTGTAGTGGACTATGGCTACACCTTC
d_gene: NA; j_gene: TRBJ1-2; abundance: few; v_gene: TRBV30; CDR3aa: CAWRVSRTRSYGYTF; CDR3nt: TGTGCCTGGAGAGTGAGCAGGACGCGATCCTATGGCTACACCTTC
d_gene: NA; j_gene: TRBJ2-3; abundance: NA; v_gene: TRBV19; CDR3aa: CASSGQITDTQYF; CDR3nt: TGTGCCAGTAGTGGACAGATCACAGATACGCAGTATTTT
d_gene: NA; j_gene: TRBJ1-1; abundance: NA; v_gene: TRBV14; CDR3aa: CASSQDAGGTEAFF; CDR3nt: TGTGCCAGCAGCCAAGATGCGGGAGGCACTGAAGCTTTCTTT